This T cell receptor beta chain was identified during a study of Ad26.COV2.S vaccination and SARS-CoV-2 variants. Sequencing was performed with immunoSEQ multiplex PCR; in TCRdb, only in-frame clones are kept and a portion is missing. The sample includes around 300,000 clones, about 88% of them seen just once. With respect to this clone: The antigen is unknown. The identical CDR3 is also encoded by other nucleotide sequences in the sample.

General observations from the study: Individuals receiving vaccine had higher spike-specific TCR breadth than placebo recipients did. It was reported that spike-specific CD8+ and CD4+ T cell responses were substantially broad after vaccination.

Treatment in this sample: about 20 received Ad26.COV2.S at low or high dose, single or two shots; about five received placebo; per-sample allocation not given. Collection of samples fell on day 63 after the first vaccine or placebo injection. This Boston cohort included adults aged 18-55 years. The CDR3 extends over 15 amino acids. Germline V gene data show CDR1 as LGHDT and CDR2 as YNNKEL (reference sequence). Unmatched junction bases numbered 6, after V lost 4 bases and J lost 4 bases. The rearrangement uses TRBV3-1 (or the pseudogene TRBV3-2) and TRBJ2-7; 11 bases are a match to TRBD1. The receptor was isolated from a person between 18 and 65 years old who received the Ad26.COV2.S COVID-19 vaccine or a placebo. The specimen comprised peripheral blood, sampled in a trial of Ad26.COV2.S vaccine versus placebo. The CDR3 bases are TGTGCCAGCAGCCTAACCGGGACAGGGGGGTACGAGCAGTACTTC. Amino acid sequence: CASSLTGTGGYEQYF.